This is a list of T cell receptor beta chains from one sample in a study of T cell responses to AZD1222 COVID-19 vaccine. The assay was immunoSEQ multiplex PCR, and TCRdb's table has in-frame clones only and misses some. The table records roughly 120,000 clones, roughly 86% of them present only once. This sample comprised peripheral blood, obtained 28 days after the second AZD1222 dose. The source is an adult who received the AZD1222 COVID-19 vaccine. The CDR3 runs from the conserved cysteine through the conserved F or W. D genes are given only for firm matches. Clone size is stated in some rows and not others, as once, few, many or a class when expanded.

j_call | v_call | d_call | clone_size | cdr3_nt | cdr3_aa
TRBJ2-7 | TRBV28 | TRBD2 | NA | TGTGCCAGCAGTCCTACTAGCGGAGGGGACTACGAGCAGTACTTC | CASSPTSGGDYEQYF
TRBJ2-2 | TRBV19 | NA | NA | TGTGCCAGTAGTTCTAACACCGGGGAGCTGTTTTTT | CASSSNTGELFF
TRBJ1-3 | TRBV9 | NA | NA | TGTGCCAGCAGCGCCAGTTGGGGGCCAGGAAACACCATATATTTT | CASSASWGPGNTIYF
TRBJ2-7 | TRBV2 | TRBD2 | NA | TGTGCCAGCAGAGATAGCGGGGGGGCCTCCTACGAGCAGTACTTC | CASRDSGGASYEQYF
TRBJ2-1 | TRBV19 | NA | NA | TGTGCCAGTAGTATCCGGCGTGAGCAGTTCTTC | CASSIRREQFF
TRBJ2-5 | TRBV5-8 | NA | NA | TGTGCCAGCAGCTTGGGGGCCGGTCAAGAGACCCAGTACTTC | CASSLGAGQETQYF
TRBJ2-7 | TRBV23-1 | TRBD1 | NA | TGCGCCAGCAGTAACACGGACAGGGGTAAGAAATCAACTACCTACGAGCAGTACTTC | CASSNTDRGKKSTTYEQYF
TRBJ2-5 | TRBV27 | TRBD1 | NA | TGTGCCAGCAGCCCCGGGACAGGGAAGTTGGGACGGGAGACCCAGTACTTC | CASSPGTGKLGRETQYF
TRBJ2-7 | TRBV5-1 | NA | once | TGCGCCAGCAGGGATGGTGGGGGTACGGTCTACGAGCAGTACTTC | CASRDGGGTVYEQYF
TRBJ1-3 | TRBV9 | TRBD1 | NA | TGTGCCAGCAGCGTAGAGGGGGCAGGCGGATACACCATATATTTT | CASSVEGAGGYTIYF
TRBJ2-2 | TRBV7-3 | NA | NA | TGTGCCAGCAGCTTATTCATTAACACCGGGGAGCTGTTTTTT | CASSLFINTGELFF
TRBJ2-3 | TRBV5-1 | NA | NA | TGCGCCAGCAGCTTGGGGGAGGTGGGCACAGATACGCAGTATTTT | CASSLGEVGTDTQYF
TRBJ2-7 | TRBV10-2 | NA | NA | TGCGCCAGCAGCGGACAGTCCTACGAGCAGTACTTC | CASSGQSYEQYF
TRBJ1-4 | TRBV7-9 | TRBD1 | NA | TGTGCCAGCAGCTCGCCGGGGACAGGCTATGAAAAACTGTTTTTT | CASSSPGTGYEKLFF
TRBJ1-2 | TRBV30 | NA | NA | TGTGCCTGGAGTGTACAGGGTGACTATGGCTACACCTTC | CAWSVQGDYGYTF
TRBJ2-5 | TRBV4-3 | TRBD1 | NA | TGCGCCAGCAGCCAAGCGGGACAGAGGGAGACCCAGTACTTC | CASSQAGQRETQYF
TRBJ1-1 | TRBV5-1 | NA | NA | TGCGCCAGCAGCTTCGGACAGTCTGCTGAAGCTTTCTTT | CASSFGQSAEAFF
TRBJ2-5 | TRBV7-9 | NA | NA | TGTGCCAGCAGCCGAGGAAGAAACCAAGAGACCCAGTACTTC | CASSRGRNQETQYF
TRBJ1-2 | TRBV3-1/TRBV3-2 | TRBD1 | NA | TGTGCCAGCAGCCGGAATAGGGACAGGCCCTTTGAGGATGGTGGCTACACCTTC | CASSRNRDRPFEDGGYTF
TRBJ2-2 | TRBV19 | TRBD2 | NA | TGTGCCAGTAGACCGTTAGGCGGGAGATCCGGGGAGCTGTTTTTT | CASRPLGGRSGELFF
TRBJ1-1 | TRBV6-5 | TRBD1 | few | TGTGCCAGCAGCCGAAACCCGGACAGGGTCACTGAAGCTTTCTTT | CASSRNPDRVTEAFF
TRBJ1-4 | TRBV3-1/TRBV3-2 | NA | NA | TGTGCCAGCAGCCCTATGAGGATCAATAATGAAAAACTGTTTTTT | CASSPMRINNEKLFF
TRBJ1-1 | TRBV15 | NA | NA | TGTGCCACCAGCGGCGGTGGTCTAAGGGCTGAAGCTTTCTTT | CATSGGGLRAEAFF
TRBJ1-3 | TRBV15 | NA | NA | TGTGCCACCAGCAGAGATCGAGCCTCTGGAAACACCATATATTTT | CATSRDRASGNTIYF
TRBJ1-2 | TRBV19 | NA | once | TGTGCCAGTAGTTCTCCGATGGCCTCTAACTATGGCTACACCTTC | CASSSPMASNYGYTF
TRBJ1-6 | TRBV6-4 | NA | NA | TGTGCCAGCAGGGACACCGACAGGCATAGGGATTCACCCCTCCACTTT | CASRDTDRHRDSPLHF
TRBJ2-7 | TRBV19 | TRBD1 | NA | TGTGCCAGTAGACAGGGGGCTTCCTACGAGCAGTACTTC | CASRQGASYEQYF
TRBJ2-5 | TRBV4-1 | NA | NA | TGCGCCAGCAGCCAATACCTCCGAGGCGGGACCCAGTACTTC | CASSQYLRGGTQYF
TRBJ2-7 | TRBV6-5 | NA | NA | TGTGCCAGCCGCTACGACGAGTTCGGTTCTGACGAGCAGTACTTC | CASRYDEFGSDEQYF
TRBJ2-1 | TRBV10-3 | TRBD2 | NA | TGTGCCATCAGTGATGGGAGCGGGGCCAGGAATGAGCAGTTCTTC | CAISDGSGARNEQFF
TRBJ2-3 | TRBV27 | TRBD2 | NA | TGTGCCAGCAGTTTCCTAGCGGGGGTCACAGATACGCAGTATTTT | CASSFLAGVTDTQYF
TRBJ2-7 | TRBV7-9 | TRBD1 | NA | TGTGCCAGCAGCTTAGGGGGATCAGACAGGGGCCACGAGCAGTACTTC | CASSLGGSDRGHEQYF
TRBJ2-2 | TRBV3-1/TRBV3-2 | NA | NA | TGTGCCAGCAGCCAAGGGGAGCTTAAAGGCTCCGGGGAGCTGTTTTTT | CASSQGELKGSGELFF
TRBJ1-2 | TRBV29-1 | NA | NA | TGCAGCGTTGCAGGGCAGGAGAGTCCGTCGAACTATGGCTACACCTTC | CSVAGQESPSNYGYTF
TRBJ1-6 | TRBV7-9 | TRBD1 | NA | TGTGCCAGCAGCTCCGGGACAGCCTTAAGCTCCTATAATTCACCCCTCCACTTT | CASSSGTALSSYNSPLHF
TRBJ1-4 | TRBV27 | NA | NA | TGTGCCAGCAGCGGGTTAAACCGGAATGAAAAACTGTTTTTT | CASSGLNRNEKLFF
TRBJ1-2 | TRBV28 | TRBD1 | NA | TGTGCCAGCAGCGCTGGGAGGGACAGGAGAGGCTACACCTTC | CASSAGRDRRGYTF
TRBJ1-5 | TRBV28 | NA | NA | TGTGCCAGCAAACAGGGATGGGGGGTAGGCAGGCAGCCCCAGCATTTT | CASKQGWGVGRQPQHF
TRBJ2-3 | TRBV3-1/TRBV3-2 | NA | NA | TGTGCCAGCAGCCAAGATCAGGTTACTAGTAATACGCAGTATTTT | CASSQDQVTSNTQYF
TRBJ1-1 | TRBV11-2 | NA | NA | TGTGCCAGCAGCCGAATTCCCGGGACAAACACTGAAGCTTTCTTT | CASSRIPGTNTEAFF
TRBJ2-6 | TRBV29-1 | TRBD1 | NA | TGCAGCGTTGAGGACAGGGCTGGGGCCAACGTCCTGACTTTC | CSVEDRAGANVLTF
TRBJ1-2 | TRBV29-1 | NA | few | TGCGCGGTTAGGGGGGGGACAAACTATGGCTACACCTTC | CAVRGGTNYGYTF
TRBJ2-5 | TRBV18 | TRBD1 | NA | TGTGCCAGCTCACGCGGGACAGGGGGCCTCCAAGAGACCCAGTACTTC | CASSRGTGGLQETQYF
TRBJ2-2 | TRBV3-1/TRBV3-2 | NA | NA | TGTGCCAGCAGCCTTCGCGTAACCCGGAGGACCGGGGAGCTGTTTTTT | CASSLRVTRRTGELFF
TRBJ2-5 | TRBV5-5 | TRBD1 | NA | TGTGCCAGCAGCTCCCCGGGACAGGGAAAAGAGACCCAGTACTTC | CASSSPGQGKETQYF
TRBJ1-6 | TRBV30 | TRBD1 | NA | TGTGCCTGGAGCCAGGACAGGGAAAACAATTCACCCCTCCACTTT | CAWSQDRENNSPLHF
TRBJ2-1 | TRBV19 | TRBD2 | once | TGTGCCACCACAGGAGATAGCGGGAGCCTGTACAATGAGCAGTTCTTC | CATTGDSGSLYNEQFF
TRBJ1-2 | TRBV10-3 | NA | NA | TGTGCCATCAAGCCCCAGGGGAACTATGGCTACACCTTC | CAIKPQGNYGYTF
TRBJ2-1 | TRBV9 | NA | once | TGTGCCAGCAGCGTAGCTACGTCAGGGCAAGGTGAGCAGTTCTTC | CASSVATSGQGEQFF